Listed below are T cell receptor beta chains from one sample, sequenced in a study of T-cell memory formation after mild COVID-19. TCRdb reprocessed the 5' RACE reads with MiXCR, giving one entry per CDR3 protein. Here the sample spans nearly 110,000 distinct CDR3 sequences, under 15% being singletons. Sequencing was carried out using PBMCs or a T cell subset sorted from them (not recorded which). Receptor source: an adult woman who had mild COVID-19 (a few samples of this study predate the infection). Cell type and time point are not known. Each CDR3 is given with its conserved first and last residue. A D gene is named only where the DNA matches it firmly. Clone size is shown for a subset of rows, as once, few, many or a class of expanded clone.

cdr3_nt cdr3_aa v_call clone_size j_call d_call
TGTGCCAGCAGCTTTCCAACCTCCCGACTAGCGGGGGGTCCCGATGAGCAGTTCTTC CASSFPTSRLAGGPDEQFF TRBV7-2 few TRBJ2-1 TRBD2
TGTGCCACCAGTGCGGACACGGCTGCGGATTTACAAGAGACCCAGTACTTC CATSADTAADLQETQYF TRBV24-1 . TRBJ2-5 .
TGTGCCAGCAGCTTAGCAGCGAGGGCCCAGTACTTC CASSLAARAQYF TRBV7-8 many TRBJ2-5 .
TGTGCCAGCAGTTTAGTGACAGGGGAGACCCAGTACTTC CASSLVTGETQYF TRBV27 few TRBJ2-5 TRBD1
TGTGCCAGCAGTTTATCGGAGTACAGCTCCTACAATGAGCAGTTCTTC CASSLSEYSSYNEQFF TRBV27 . TRBJ2-1 .
TGTGCCAGCAGCCCACCCGGGACATCGACCCTTAGCTCCTATAATTCACCCCTCCACTTT CASSPPGTSTLSSYNSPLHF TRBV7-2 . TRBJ1-6 .
TGCGCCAGCAGCTTTGTGGGGGGGCAGGAGCAGTACTTC CASSFVGGQEQYF TRBV5-1 . TRBJ2-7 .
TGTGCCACCAGTGATACCCTAAGGGGTGAGCAGTTCTTC CATSDTLRGEQFF TRBV24-1 few TRBJ2-1 .
TGTGCCAGCAGCACACCAGGGCCCCACTCCTACGAGCAGTACTTC CASSTPGPHSYEQYF TRBV7-9 . TRBJ2-7 .
TGTCCCACCAGCAGAGATCAGGGCACAGGGCCTTTTAATGAGCAGTTCTTC CPTSRDQGTGPFNEQFF TRBV15 . TRBJ2-1 .
TGTGCCAGCAGCCCGGGGGCGAACTATGGCTACACCTTC CASSPGANYGYTF TRBV12-3/TRBV12-4 . TRBJ1-2 .